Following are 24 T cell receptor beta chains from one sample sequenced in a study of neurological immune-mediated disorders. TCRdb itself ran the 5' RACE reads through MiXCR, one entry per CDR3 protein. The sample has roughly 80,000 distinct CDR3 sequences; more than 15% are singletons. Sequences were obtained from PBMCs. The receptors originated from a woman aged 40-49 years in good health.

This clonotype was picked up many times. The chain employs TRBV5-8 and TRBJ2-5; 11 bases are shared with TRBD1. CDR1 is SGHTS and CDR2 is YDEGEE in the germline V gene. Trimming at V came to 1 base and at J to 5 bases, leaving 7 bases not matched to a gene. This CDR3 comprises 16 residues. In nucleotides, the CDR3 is TGTGCCAGCAGCTTGCCTTGGACAGGGGGCCGTGAGACCCAGTACTTC. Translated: CASSLPWTGGRETQYF.

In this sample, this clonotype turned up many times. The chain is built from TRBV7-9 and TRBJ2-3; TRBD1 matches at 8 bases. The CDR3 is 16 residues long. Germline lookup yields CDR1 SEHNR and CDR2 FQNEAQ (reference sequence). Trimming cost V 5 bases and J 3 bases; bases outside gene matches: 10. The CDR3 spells CASSPLRRGPTDTQYF. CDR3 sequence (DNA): TGTGCCAGCAGCCCTCTCCGCAGGGGGCCAACAGATACGCAGTATTTT.

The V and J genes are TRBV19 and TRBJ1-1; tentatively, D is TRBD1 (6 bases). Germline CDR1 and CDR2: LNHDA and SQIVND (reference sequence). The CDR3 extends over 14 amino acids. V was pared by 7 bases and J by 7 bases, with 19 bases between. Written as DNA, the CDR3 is TGTGCCAGTAAAAATGGGCCGGGGGCAAGTGAAGCTTTCTTT. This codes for CASKNGPGASEAFF.

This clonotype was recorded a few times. For the CDR3, the DNA is TGTGCCATCAGTGACCGGGCCTCAGAAGACGGCTACACCTTC. It codes for CAISDRASEDGYTF. J is TRBJ1-2 and V is TRBV10-3; D gene uncertain. V dropped 3 bases and J dropped 8 bases, with 16 bases sitting between them. The germline CDR1 and CDR2 sequences are ENHRY and SYGVKD. The CDR3 covers 14 residues.

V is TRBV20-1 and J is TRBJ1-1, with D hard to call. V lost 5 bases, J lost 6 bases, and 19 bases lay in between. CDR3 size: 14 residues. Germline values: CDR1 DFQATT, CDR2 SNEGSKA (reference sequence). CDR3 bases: TGCAGTGCTCCTCCCCTCGGGAGGGAGGCTGAAGCTTTCTTT. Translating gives CSAPPLGREAEAFF.

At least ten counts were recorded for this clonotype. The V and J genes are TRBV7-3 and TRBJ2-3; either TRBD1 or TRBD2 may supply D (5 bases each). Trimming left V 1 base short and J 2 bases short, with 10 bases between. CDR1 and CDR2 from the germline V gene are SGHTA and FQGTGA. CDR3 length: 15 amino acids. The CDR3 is CASSLRGSFTDTQYF. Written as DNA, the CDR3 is TGTGCCAGCAGCTTAAGGGGGAGCTTCACAGATACGCAGTATTTT.

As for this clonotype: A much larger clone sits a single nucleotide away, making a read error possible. The CDR3 protein is CSAPTSVETQYF. The CDR3, as DNA: TGCAGTGCTCCCACGTCTGTGGAGACCCAGTACTTC. The chain links TRBV20-1 to TRBJ2-5; D remains unclear. CDR3 size: 12 residues. With 5 bases removed from V and 5 bases from J, the gap between germline ends came to 12 bases. Per germline, CDR1 DFQATT and CDR2 SNEGSKA (reference sequence).

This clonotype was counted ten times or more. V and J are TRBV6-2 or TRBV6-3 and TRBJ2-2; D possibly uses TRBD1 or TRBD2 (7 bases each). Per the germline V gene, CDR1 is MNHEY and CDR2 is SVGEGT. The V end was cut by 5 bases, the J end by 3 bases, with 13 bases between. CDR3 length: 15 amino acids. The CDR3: CASSLRGGYTGELFF. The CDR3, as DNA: TGTGCCAGCAGTCTCAGGGGGGGCTACACCGGGGAGCTGTTTTTT.

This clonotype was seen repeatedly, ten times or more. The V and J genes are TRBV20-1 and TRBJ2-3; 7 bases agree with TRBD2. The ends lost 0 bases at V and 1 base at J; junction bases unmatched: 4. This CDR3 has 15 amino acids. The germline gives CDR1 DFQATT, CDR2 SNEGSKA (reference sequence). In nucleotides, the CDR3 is TGCAGTGCTAGAGATTTTGCGGGGGGCACAGATACGCAGTATTTT. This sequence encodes CSARDFAGGTDTQYF.

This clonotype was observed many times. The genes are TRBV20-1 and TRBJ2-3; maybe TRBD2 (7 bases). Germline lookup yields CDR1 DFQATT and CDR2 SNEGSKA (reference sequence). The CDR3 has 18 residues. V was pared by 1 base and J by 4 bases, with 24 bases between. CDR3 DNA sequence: TGCAGTGCTAGAGCCGCCCCCCCTCTCGGGGGGCGACCAGATACGCAGTATTTT. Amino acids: CSARAAPPLGGRPDTQYF.

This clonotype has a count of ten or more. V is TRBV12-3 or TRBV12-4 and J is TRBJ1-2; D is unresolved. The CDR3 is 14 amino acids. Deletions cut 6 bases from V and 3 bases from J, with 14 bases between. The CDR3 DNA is TGTGCCAGCAGCTTCTCAAACTTTTACTATGGCTACACCTTC. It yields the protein CASSFSNFYYGYTF.

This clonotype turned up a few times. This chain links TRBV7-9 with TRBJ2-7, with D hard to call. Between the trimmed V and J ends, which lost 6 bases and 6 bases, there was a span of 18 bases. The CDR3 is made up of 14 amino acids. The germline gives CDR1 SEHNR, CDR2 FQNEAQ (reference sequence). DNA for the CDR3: TGTGCCAGCAGTTCGACCGACCGCGTTCGCGAGCAGTACTTC. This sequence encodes CASSSTDRVREQYF.

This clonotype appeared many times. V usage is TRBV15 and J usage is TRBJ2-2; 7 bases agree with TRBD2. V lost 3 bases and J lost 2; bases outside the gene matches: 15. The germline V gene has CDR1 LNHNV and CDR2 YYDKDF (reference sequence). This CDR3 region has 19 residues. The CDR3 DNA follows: TGTGCCACCAGCAGGAAACGGACTAGTCCCCTCGAAAACACCGGGGAGCTGTTTTTT. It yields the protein CATSRKRTSPLENTGELFF.

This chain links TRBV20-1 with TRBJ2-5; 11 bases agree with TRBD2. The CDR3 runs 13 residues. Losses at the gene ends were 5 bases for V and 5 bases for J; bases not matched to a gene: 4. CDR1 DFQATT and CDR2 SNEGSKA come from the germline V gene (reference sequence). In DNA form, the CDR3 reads TGCAGTGCTGTTTCTAGCGGGGGGGAGACCCAGTACTTC. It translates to CSAVSSGGETQYF.

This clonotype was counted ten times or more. The CDR3 sequence is CASRDIRVLSAQYF. DNA for the CDR3: TGTGCCAGCAGAGACATTAGGGTACTGAGTGCGCAGTACTTC. The chain couples TRBV27 to TRBJ2-7; no firm D call. Trimming removed 6 bases at V and 9 bases at J, with 21 bases between. CDR1 and CDR2 (germline): MNHEY, SMNVEV (reference sequence). The CDR3 totals 14 residues.

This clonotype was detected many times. The DNA of the CDR3 is TGTGCCAGCAGTTCCGGGACTAGCCTTTCCGAGCAGTACGTC. This encodes CASSSGTSLSEQYV. This chain joins TRBV2 and TRBJ2-7; 9 nucleotides agree with TRBD2. The length of the CDR3 is 14 residues. The V gene's germline CDR1 is SNHLY and CDR2 FYNNEI. Trimming at V came to 5 bases and at J to 6 bases, leaving 8 bases not matched to a gene.

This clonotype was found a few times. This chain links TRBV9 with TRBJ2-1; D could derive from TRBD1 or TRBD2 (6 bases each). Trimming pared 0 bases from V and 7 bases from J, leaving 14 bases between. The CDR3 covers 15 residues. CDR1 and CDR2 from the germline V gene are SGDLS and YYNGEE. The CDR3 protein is CASSVGGAQRNEQFF. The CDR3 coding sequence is TGTGCCAGCAGCGTAGGGGGGGCCCAGAGGAATGAGCAGTTCTTC.

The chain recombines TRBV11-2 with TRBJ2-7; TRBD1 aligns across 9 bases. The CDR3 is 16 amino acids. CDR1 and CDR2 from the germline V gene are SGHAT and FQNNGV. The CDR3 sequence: CASSFEGQGRSHDQYV. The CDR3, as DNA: TGTGCCAGCAGCTTTGAGGGACAGGGAAGGAGTCACGATCAGTACGTC.

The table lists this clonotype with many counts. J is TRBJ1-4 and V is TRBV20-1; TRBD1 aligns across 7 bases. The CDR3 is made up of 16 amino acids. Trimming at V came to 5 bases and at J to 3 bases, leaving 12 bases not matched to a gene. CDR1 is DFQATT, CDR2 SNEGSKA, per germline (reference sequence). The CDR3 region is CSAEDREGPANEKLFF. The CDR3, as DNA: TGCAGTGCTGAAGACAGGGAGGGACCAGCTAATGAAAAACTGTTTTTT.

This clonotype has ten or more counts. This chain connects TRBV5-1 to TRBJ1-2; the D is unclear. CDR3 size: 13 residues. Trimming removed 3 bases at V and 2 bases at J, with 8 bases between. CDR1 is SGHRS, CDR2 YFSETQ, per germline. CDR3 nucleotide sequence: TGCGCCAGCAGCTCGGGCTCAAACTATGGCTACACCTTC. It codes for CASSSGSNYGYTF. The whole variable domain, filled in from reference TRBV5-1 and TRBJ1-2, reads KAGVTQTPRYLIKTRGQQVTLSCSPISGHRSVSWYQQTPGQGLQFLFEYFSETQRNKGNFPGRFSGRQFSNSRSEMNVSTLELGDSALYLCASSSGSNYGYTFGSGTRLTVV.

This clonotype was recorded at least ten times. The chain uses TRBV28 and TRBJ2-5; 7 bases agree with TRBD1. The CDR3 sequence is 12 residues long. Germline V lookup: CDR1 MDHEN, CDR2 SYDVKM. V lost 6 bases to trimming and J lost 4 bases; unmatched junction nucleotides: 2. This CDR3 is CASSSGGETQYF. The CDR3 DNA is TGTGCCAGCAGCTCAGGGGGAGAGACCCAGTACTTC.

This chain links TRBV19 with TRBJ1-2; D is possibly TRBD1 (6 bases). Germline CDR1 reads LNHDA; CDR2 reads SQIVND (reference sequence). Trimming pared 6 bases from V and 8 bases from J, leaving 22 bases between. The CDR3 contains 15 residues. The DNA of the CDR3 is TGTGCCAGTAGCTTGAACCCTTCGACAGGATGGGGCTACACCTTC. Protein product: CASSLNPSTGWGYTF.

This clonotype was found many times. Here the CDR3 reads CASSRQDGEKLFF. Here the CDR3 DNA reads TGTGCCAGCAGTCGTCAGGACGGGGAAAAACTGTTTTTT. The rearrangement joins TRBV12-3 or TRBV12-4 to TRBJ1-4; no definite D call. Trimming left V 5 bases short and J 8 bases short, with 12 bases between. This CDR3 contains 13 residues.

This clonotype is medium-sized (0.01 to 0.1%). CDR3 loop: CASSPFSPGQSTDTQYF. The CDR3 DNA sequence: TGCGCCAGCAGCCCCTTCAGCCCCGGGCAGAGCACAGATACGCAGTATTTT. V and J are TRBV5-1 and TRBJ2-3; the D is unclear. Per germline, CDR1 SGHRS and CDR2 YFSETQ. V lost 4 bases to trimming and J lost 0 bases, with 18 bases between them. The CDR3 runs 17 residues.